These 30 T cell receptor beta chains were sequenced from one sample in a study of shared clonotypes between healthy human individuals. Data came from immunoSEQ multiplex PCR; TCRdb stores just in-frame clones and leaves some out. The data contain 450,000 or so clones, approximately 77% of them singletons. Sequences were obtained from PBMCs. Source of these receptors: a woman aged 40 to 55 in good health. Some clones in this sample may be carry-over from other donors' samples.

The chain combines TRBV10-1 with TRBJ1-1, with D perhaps matching TRBD1 (6 bases). Germline assignment: CDR1 WNHNN and CDR2 SYGVQD (reference sequence). Deletions cut 5 bases from V and 3 bases from J, with 10 bases between. This CDR3 has 13 amino acids. The CDR3 DNA is TGCGCCAGCAGTACAGGGTATTACACTGAAGCTTTCTTT. Amino acids: CASSTGYYTEAFF.

This clone has just one count. This chain links TRBV4-1 with TRBJ1-4; 7 positions agree with TRBD1. V lost 1 base and J lost 6; bases outside the gene matches: 8. Germline assignment: CDR1 MGHRA and CDR2 YSYEKL. There are 16 residues in the CDR3. CDR3: CASSQARGASYEKLFF. The CDR3 region has the DNA TGCGCCAGCAGCCAAGCCAGGGGGGCAAGCTATGAAAAACTGTTTTTT.

This clone was observed once. The chain is built from TRBV10-1 and TRBJ2-1, with 8 nucleotides matching TRBD1. Germline assignment: CDR1 WNHNN and CDR2 SYGVQD (reference sequence). V gave up 3 bases and J gave up 3 bases; unmatched junction bases: 10. The CDR3 is 17 amino acids. The DNA of the CDR3 is TGCGCCAGCAGTGATATGGGACAGGTGAAAGACTACAATGAGCAGTTCTTC. Protein product: CASSDMGQVKDYNEQFF.

J is TRBJ1-1 and V is TRBV5-1; no firm D call. CDR3 length: 16 amino acids. Germline V gene sequence: CDR1 SGHRS, CDR2 YFSETQ. V lost 4 bases and J 0 bases, leaving 16 bases between the germline ends. The chain's CDR3 is CASSQSRASMNTEAFF. The CDR3 bases are TGCGCCAGCAGCCAAAGCCGGGCAAGTATGAACACTGAAGCTTTCTTT.

In regard to this clone: The junction departs from the called germline gene at one end, perhaps through a read error. The chain links TRBV5-8 to TRBJ2-7; unclear D gene. The CDR3 is 14 residues long. Germline loops: CDR1 SGHTS, CDR2 YDEGEE. CDR3 sequence (DNA): TGTGCCGGCAGCTCCGGACGGGCCCCCTACGAGCAGTACTTC. This sequence encodes CAGSSGRAPYEQYF.

Regarding this clone: This CDR3 is also generated by other DNA sequences in the sample. The chain uses TRBV5-1 and TRBJ1-5, with TRBD1 matching over 8 bases. Looked up from germline, CDR1 is SGHRS and CDR2 is YFSETQ. The V and J ends lost 4 bases and 1 base, in that order; junction bases with no gene match: 4. The CDR3 is 15 residues long. The CDR3 is CASSLQGASNQPQHF. The CDR3 nucleotides read TGCGCCAGCAGCCTCCAGGGGGCGAGCAATCAGCCCCAGCATTTT.

This chain links TRBV30 with TRBJ2-2; no clear D gene. V was shortened by 4 bases and J by 1 base, with 10 bases between the two germline ends. The CDR3 is made up of 14 amino acids. Germline lookup yields CDR1 GTSNPN and CDR2 SVGIG (reference sequence). The CDR3 sequence is CAWINKRNTGELFF. In DNA form, the CDR3 reads TGTGCCTGGATCAATAAGAGGAACACCGGGGAGCTGTTTTTT.

The chain joins TRBV6-6 to TRBJ2-5, with D maybe TRBD2 (6 bases). V was pared by 5 bases and J by 4 bases, with 11 bases between. Per germline, CDR1 MNHNY and CDR2 SVGAGI (reference sequence). The CDR3 runs to 13 residues. This chain's CDR3 is CASSTMRGETQYF. CDR3 DNA sequence: TGTGCCAGCAGTACAATGCGGGGAGAGACCCAGTACTTC.

The genes are TRBV2 and TRBJ1-4; D uncertain. Germline V CDR1 and CDR2: SNHLY, FYNNEI. The CDR3 has 14 amino acids. V shed 6 bases and J shed 8 bases, with 16 bases lying between them. The CDR3 DNA is TGTGCCAGCAGGACGACACAATGGTCCGAAAAACTGTTTTTT. Encoded protein: CASRTTQWSEKLFF.

This chain joins TRBV25-1 and TRBJ1-4, with 10 positions matching TRBD1. Per the germline V gene, CDR1 is MGHDK and CDR2 is SYGVNS. The CDR3 runs 15 residues. With 4 bases clipped from V and 5 bases from J, the junction kept 4 bases outside the gene matches. CDR3 DNA: TGTGCCAGCAGTGTCCAGACAGGGGGCAATGAAAAACTGTTTTTT. Residues: CASSVQTGGNEKLFF.

This clone appeared a single time. This rearrangement joins TRBV7-8 to TRBJ2-1; 10 bases align to TRBD2. Germline CDR1 is SGHVS and CDR2 is FQNEAQ. This CDR3 region has 16 residues. V was clipped by 0 bases and J by 4 bases; unmatched bases: 3. The CDR3: CASSLAPTSGYNEQFF. CDR3 nucleotides: TGTGCCAGCAGCTTAGCCCCGACTAGCGGGTACAATGAGCAGTTCTTC. The full variable domain, rest sourced from reference TRBV7-8 and TRBJ2-1, is GAGVSQSPRYKVAKRGQDVALRCDPISGHVSLFWYQQALGQGPEFLTYFQNEAQLDKSGLPSDRFFAERPEGSVSTLKIQRTQQEDSAVYLCASSLAPTSGYNEQFFGPGTRLTVL.

Worth noting for this clone: With a far larger clone one base away, a read error is the likely cause. Other DNA sequences in the same sample also yield this CDR3. The V gene is TRBV5-6, the J gene TRBJ2-7; 7 bases are shared with TRBD2. Germline CDR1 is SGHDT and CDR2 is YYEEEE. This CDR3 comprises 13 residues. Here the CDR3 DNA reads TGTGCCAGCAGCGCTGGACTAGGATACGAACAGTACTTC. This sequence encodes CASSAGLGYEQYF.

With regard to this clone: With a much larger clone just one base away, this may be a read error. Other DNA sequences from this sample encode an identical CDR3 as well. The J gene is TRBJ1-4, the V gene TRBV28; unclear D gene. Germline V gene sequence: CDR1 MDHEN, CDR2 SYDVKM. CDR3 length: 15 residues. The CDR3 DNA follows: TGTGCCAGCAGAGCTCTGGGGTTGAGAGATGAAAAACTGTTCTTT. Translated, it gives CASRALGLRDEKLFF. Complete variable domain (other parts from reference TRBV28 and TRBJ1-4): DVKVTQSSRYLVKRTGEKVFLECVQDMDHENMFWYRQDPGLGLRLIYFSYDVKMKEKGDIPEGYSVSREKKERFSLILESASTNQTSMYLCASRALGLRDEKLFFGSGTQLSVL.

The sample holds one count of this clone. The chain uses TRBV30 and TRBJ1-2, with unresolved D. The V end lost 1 base, the J end lost 3 bases, and 6 bases lay between the germline ends. This CDR3 has 12 amino acids. Germline V gene sequence: CDR1 GTSNPN, CDR2 SVGIG (reference sequence). CDR3 nucleotide sequence: TGTGCCTGGAGTGCTAAGGACTATGGCTACACCTTC. This translates into CAWSAKDYGYTF.

The V and J genes are TRBV4-2 and TRBJ2-3; D call uncertain. This CDR3 has 14 amino acids. Trimming pared 5 bases from V and 1 base from J, leaving 10 bases between. CDR1 is LGHNA and CDR2 is YNFKEQ in the germline V gene. CDR3 in DNA: TGTGCCAGCAGCTTGGCTCAGGGCACAGATACGCAGTATTTT. Amino acid sequence: CASSLAQGTDTQYF.

The rearrangement uses TRBV30 and TRBJ1-1; a possible D gene is TRBD1 (6 bases). CDR3 length: 12 residues. Per the germline V gene, CDR1 is GTSNPN and CDR2 is SVGIG (reference sequence). V was clipped by 0 bases and J by 6 bases, with 8 bases between them. For the CDR3, the DNA is TGTGCCTGGAGTGTAGGGGGATCTGAAGCTTTCTTT. Its protein product is CAWSVGGSEAFF.

The CDR3 loop is CASSPYRETEAFF. The CDR3 region has the DNA TGTGCCAGCAGCCCTTACAGGGAAACTGAAGCTTTCTTT. The chain joins TRBV7-2 to TRBJ1-1; possible D gene TRBD1, 6 bases. Germline assignment: CDR1 SGHTA and CDR2 FQGNSA. The length of the CDR3 is 13 residues. Deletions cut 5 bases from V and 5 bases from J, with 12 bases between.

CDR3 in DNA: TGCAGCGCTACAGGTTCCCGGGTAGACACTGAAGCTTTCTTT. Amino acid sequence: CSATGSRVDTEAFF. The rearrangement joins TRBV29-1 to TRBJ1-1; tentatively, D is TRBD1 (5 bases). CDR3 length: 14 residues. The V gene's germline CDR1 is SQVTM and CDR2 ANQGSEA. The ends were cut back, 7 bases at V and 3 bases at J, with 18 bases in the middle.

On this clone itself: Other DNA sequences in this specimen translate into the identical CDR3. V and J are TRBV28 and TRBJ1-1, with D possibly matching TRBD1 (5 bases). The CDR3 totals 12 residues. The V and J ends lost 5 bases and 5 bases respectively, with 9 bases between them. CDR1 and CDR2 from the germline V gene are MDHEN and SYDVKM. The CDR3 region is CASSTGGTEAFF. The CDR3 DNA is TGTGCCAGCAGTACCGGGGGAACTGAAGCTTTCTTT. The variable domain in full, with the rest retrieved from reference TRBV28 and TRBJ1-1, is DVKVTQSSRYLVKRTGEKVFLECVQDMDHENMFWYRQDPGLGLRLIYFSYDVKMKEKGDIPEGYSVSREKKERFSLILESASTNQTSMYLCASSTGGTEAFFGQGTRLTVV.

V usage is TRBV28 and J usage is TRBJ2-7; 7 bases map to TRBD2. J lost 0 bases, V lost 2 bases, and 10 bases had no gene match. The CDR3 spans 17 residues. From germline, CDR1 is MDHEN and CDR2 SYDVKM. The CDR3 sequence is CASSLGWGGQSSYEQYF. CDR3 coding DNA: TGTGCCAGCAGTTTAGGGTGGGGAGGGCAAAGCTCCTACGAGCAGTACTTC.

V usage is TRBV11-2 and J usage is TRBJ2-7; D not certain. The germline V gene encodes CDR1 SGHAT and CDR2 FQNNGV. CDR3 length: 12 amino acids. V was pared by 4 bases and J by 3 bases, with 7 bases between. CDR3 sequence: CASSSSNYEQYF. DNA of the CDR3: TGTGCCAGCAGCTCCTCGAACTACGAGCAGTACTTC.

This chain connects TRBV6-1 to TRBJ1-1, with 7 bases that match TRBD1. V shed 5 bases and J 3 bases; nucleotides not matched to a gene: 3. Germline loops: CDR1 MNHNS, CDR2 SASEGT. CDR3 length: 13 residues. The CDR3: CASSLTGDTEAFF. CDR3 coding DNA: TGTGCCAGCAGTTTAACAGGGGACACTGAAGCTTTCTTT.

The chain carries TRBV27 and TRBJ1-4, with 8 bases matching TRBD1. Germline V CDR1 and CDR2: MNHEY, SMNVEV (reference sequence). Trimming removed 9 bases from V and 8 bases from J; junction bases left unmatched: 8. This CDR3 is 13 amino acids long. The CDR3 DNA reads as TGTGCCAGTTCCGGGACAGGAGCCGAAAAACTGTTTTTT. As protein: CASSGTGAEKLFF.

In the case of this clone: The sample holds other DNA sequences that translate to the same CDR3. This rearrangement joins TRBV10-3 to TRBJ1-5, with D hard to call. V was pared by 3 bases and J by 4 bases, with 4 bases between. CDR3 size: 12 residues. Germline V gene sequence: CDR1 ENHRY, CDR2 SYGVKD. The CDR3 loop is CAISDRNQPQHF. CDR3 nucleotides: TGTGCCATCAGTGACAGAAATCAGCCCCAGCATTTT.

V gene TRBV4-3 combines with J gene TRBJ2-5; possible D gene TRBD2, 6 bases. CDR1 LGHNA and CDR2 YSLEER come from the germline V gene. V lost 5 bases and J lost 10, with 20 bases in between. CDR3 length: 14 amino acids. The CDR3 nucleotides read TGCGCCAGCAGCACCCAACTAGAGGCGGAGGGCCAGTACTTC. It specifies CASSTQLEAEGQYF.

In regard to this clone: A read error is possible here, since a much larger clone lies one base away. V and J are TRBV7-9 and TRBJ2-1, with D maybe TRBD2 (5 bases). V was trimmed by 4 bases and J by 3 bases, leaving 13 bases between them. The CDR3 length is 15 residues. CDR1 is SEHNR and CDR2 is FQNEAQ in the germline V gene (reference sequence). The CDR3 region has the DNA TGTGCCAGCAGCTCCGATACCGGGATCTACAATGAGCAGTTCTTC. Amino acid sequence: CASSSDTGIYNEQFF.

This chain uses TRBV19 with TRBJ2-1; 16 bases are shared with TRBD2. The V gene's germline CDR1 is LNHDA and CDR2 SQIVND (reference sequence). V shed 5 bases, J shed 4 bases, and the junction held 5 bases outside the gene matches. The CDR3 loop spans 17 amino acids. As DNA, the CDR3 is TGTGCCAGTAGTCCGGGACTAGCGGGAGGGGGGTACAATGAGCAGTTCTTC. This encodes CASSPGLAGGGYNEQFF.

The chain recombines TRBV16 with TRBJ1-1; D gene uncertain. The V gene's germline CDR1 is KGHSY and CDR2 FQNENV. The V end was cut by 4 bases, the J end by 0 bases, with 15 bases between. This CDR3 spans 16 amino acids. CDR3: CASSPRAPGLNTEAFF. The CDR3 coding sequence is TGTGCCAGCAGCCCCCGGGCCCCTGGGCTGAACACTGAAGCTTTCTTT.

On this clone: This likely reflects a read error, since a far larger clone is one base away. This specimen includes other DNA sequences encoding the same CDR3. This chain uses TRBV18 with TRBJ2-1; 10 bases match TRBD2. The CDR3 loop spans 16 amino acids. The germline CDR1 and CDR2 sequences are KGHSH and LQKENI. DNA of the CDR3: TGTGCCAGCTCACCACCTAGCGGGAGGTTTGGCAATGAACAGTTCTTC. Encoded protein: CASSPPSGRFGNEQFF.

This clone was counted a single time. CDR3 in amino acids: CASSSQTGGAYGYTF. CDR3 DNA: TGTGCCAGCAGCTCCCAGACAGGGGGCGCCTATGGCTACACCTTC. The gene calls are TRBV7-3 and TRBJ1-2; 10 bases fit TRBD1. Germline loops: CDR1 SGHTA, CDR2 FQGTGA. After removal of 4 bases from V and 4 bases from J, the junction contained 6 bases not matched to a gene. This CDR3 spans 15 amino acids.